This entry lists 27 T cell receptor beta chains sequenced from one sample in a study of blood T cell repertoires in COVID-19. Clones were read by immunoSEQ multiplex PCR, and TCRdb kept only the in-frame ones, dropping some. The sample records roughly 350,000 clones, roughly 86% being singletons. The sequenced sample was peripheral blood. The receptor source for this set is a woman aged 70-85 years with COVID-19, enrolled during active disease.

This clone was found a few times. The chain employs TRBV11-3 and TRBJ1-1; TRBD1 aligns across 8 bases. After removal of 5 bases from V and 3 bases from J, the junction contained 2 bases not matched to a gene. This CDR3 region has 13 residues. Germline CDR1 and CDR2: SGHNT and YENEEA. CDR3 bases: TGTGCCAGCAGCCAGGGGGCGGACACTGAAGCTTTCTTT. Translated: CASSQGADTEAFF.

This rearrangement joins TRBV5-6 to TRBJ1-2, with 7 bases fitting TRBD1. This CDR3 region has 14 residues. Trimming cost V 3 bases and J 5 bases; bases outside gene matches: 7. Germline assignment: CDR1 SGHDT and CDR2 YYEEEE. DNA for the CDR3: TGTGCCAGCAGCTGGGTCCAGGGGGTGTATGGCTACACCTTC. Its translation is CASSWVQGVYGYTF.

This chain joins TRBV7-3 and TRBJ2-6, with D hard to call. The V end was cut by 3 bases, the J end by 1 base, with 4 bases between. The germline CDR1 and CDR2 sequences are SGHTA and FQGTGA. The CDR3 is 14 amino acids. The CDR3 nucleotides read TGTGCCAGCAGCTTTACATCTGGGGCCAACGTCCTGACTTTC. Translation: CASSFTSGANVLTF.

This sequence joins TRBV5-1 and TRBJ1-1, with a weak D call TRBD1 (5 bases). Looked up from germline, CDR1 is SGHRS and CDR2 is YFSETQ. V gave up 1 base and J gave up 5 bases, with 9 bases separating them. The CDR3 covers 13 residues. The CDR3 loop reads CASSLNSGTEAFF. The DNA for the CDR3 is TGCGCCAGCAGCTTGAATTCAGGGACTGAAGCTTTCTTT. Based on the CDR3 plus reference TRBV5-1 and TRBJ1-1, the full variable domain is KAGVTQTPRYLIKTRGQQVTLSCSPISGHRSVSWYQQTPGQGLQFLFEYFSETQRNKGNFPGRFSGRQFSNSRSEMNVSTLELGDSALYLCASSLNSGTEAFFGQGTRLTVV.

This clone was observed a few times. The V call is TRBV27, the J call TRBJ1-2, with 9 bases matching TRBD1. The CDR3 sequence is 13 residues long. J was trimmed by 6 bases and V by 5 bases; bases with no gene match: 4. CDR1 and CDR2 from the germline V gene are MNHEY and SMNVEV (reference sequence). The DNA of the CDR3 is TGTGCCAGCAGTCCACAGGGGGCGGATGGCTACACCTTC. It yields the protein CASSPQGADGYTF.

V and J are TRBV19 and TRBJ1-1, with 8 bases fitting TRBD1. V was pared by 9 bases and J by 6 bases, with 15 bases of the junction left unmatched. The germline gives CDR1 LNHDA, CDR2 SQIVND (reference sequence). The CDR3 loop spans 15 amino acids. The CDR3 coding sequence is TGTGCCAGCGGACAGGGAACTGCCTTAGGCGCTGAAGCTTTCTTT. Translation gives CASGQGTALGAEAFF.

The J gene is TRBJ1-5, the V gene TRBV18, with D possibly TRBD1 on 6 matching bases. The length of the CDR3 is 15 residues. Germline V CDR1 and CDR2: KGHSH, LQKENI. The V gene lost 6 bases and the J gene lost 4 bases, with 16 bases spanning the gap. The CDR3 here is CASSLIKGDNQPQHF. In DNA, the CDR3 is TGTGCCAGCTCCCTCATCAAGGGGGATAATCAGCCCCAGCATTTT.

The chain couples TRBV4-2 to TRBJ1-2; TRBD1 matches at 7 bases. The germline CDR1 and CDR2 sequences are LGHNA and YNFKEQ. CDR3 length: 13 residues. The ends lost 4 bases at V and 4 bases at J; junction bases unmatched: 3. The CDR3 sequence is CASSPTGTYGYTF. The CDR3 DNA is TGTGCCAGCAGCCCGACAGGGACCTATGGCTACACCTTC.

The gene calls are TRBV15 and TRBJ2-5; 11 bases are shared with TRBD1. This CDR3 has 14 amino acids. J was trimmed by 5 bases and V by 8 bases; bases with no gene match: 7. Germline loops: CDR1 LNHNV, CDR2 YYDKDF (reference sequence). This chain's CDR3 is CATSTGTGGETQYF. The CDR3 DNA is TGTGCCACCTCAACCGGGACAGGGGGGGAGACCCAGTACTTC.

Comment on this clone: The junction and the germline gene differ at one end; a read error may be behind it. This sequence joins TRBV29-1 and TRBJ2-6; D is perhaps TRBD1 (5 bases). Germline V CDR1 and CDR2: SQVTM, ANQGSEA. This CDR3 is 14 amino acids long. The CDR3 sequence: CSVGRGSRANVLTF. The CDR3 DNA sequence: TGCAGCGTTGGAAGGGGCTCTCGGGCCAACGTCCTGACTTTC.

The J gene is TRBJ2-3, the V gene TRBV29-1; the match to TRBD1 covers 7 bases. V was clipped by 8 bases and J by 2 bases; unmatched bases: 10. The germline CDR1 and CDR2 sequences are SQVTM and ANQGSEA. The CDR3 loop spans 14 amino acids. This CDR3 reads CSSGKGADTDTQYF. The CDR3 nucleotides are TGCAGCTCTGGCAAGGGGGCAGACACAGATACGCAGTATTTT.

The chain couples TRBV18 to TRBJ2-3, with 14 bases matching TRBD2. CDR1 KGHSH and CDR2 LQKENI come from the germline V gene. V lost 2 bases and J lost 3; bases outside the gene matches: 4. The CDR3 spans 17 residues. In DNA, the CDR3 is TGTGCCAGCTCACCAAAGACTAGCGGGGGGGAGACAGATACGCAGTATTTT. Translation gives CASSPKTSGGETDTQYF.

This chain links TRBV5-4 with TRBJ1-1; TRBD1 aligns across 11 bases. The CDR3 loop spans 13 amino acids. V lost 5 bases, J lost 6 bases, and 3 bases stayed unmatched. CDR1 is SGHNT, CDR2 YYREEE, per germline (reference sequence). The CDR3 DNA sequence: TGTGCCAGCAGAGGACAGGGGGCATCTGAAGCTTTCTTT. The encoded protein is CASRGQGASEAFF.

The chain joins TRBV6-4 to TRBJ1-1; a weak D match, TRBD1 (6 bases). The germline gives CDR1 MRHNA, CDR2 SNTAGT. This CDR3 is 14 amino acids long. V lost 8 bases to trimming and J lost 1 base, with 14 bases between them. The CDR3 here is CASPRRGGNTEAFF. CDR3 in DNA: TGTGCCAGCCCACGGAGAGGGGGGAACACTGAAGCTTTCTTT.

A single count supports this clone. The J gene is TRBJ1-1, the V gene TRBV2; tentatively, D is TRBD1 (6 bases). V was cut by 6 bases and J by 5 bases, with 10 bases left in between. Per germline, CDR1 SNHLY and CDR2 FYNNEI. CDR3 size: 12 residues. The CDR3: CASRQGRTEAFF. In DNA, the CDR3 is TGTGCCAGCAGACAGGGACGAACTGAAGCTTTCTTT. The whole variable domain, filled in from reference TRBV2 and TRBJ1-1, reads EPEVTQTPSHQVTQMGQEVILRCVPISNHLYFYWYRQILGQKVEFLVSFYNNEISEKSEIFDDQFSVERPDGSNFTLKIRSTKLEDSAMYFCASRQGRTEAFFGQGTRLTVV.

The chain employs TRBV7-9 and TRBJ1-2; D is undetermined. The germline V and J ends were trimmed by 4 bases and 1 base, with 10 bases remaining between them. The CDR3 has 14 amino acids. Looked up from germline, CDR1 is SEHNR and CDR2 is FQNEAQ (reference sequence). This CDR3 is CASSSPIVNYGYTF. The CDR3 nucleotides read TGTGCCAGCAGCTCCCCAATAGTTAACTATGGCTACACCTTC. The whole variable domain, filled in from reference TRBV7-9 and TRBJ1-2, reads DTGVSQNPRHKITKRGQNVTFRCDPISEHNRLYWYRQTLGQGPEFLTYFQNEAQLEKSRLLSDRFSAERPKGSFSTLEIQRTEQGDSAMYLCASSSPIVNYGYTFGSGTRLTVV.

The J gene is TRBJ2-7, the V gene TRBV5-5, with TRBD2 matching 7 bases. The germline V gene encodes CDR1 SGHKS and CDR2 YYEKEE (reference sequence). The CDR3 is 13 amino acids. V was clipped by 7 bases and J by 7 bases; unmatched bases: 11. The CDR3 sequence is CASFRTSWGEQYF. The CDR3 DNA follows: TGTGCCAGCTTTCGGACTAGTTGGGGGGAGCAGTACTTC.

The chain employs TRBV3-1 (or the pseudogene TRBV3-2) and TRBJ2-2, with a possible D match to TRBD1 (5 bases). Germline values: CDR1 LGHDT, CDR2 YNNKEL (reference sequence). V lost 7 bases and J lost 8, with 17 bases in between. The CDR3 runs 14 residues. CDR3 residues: CASMERGTSGELFF. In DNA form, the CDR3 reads TGTGCCAGCATGGAAAGGGGAACCTCGGGGGAGCTGTTTTTT.

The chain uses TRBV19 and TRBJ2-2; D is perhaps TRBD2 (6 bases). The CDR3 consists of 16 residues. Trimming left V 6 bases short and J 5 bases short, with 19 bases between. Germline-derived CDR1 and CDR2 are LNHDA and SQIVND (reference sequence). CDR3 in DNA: TGTGCCAGTAGATCACCGGGACTGCGGCAAACCGGGGAGCTGTTTTTT. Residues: CASRSPGLRQTGELFF.

The CDR3: CSASSTITSYEQYF. The CDR3 nucleotides read TGCAGTGCTAGTAGTACTATCACCTCCTACGAGCAGTACTTC. The V and J genes are TRBV20-1 and TRBJ2-7; D is undetermined. The V end was cut by 3 bases, the J end by 0 bases, with 12 bases between. The CDR3 length is 14 residues. Germline-derived CDR1 and CDR2 are DFQATT and SNEGSKA (reference sequence).

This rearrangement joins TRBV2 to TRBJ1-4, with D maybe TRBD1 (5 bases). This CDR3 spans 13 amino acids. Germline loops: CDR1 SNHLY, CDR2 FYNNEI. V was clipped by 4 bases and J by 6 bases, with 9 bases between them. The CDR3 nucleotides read TGTGCCAGCAGTGGACAAGGGGATGAAAAACTGTTTTTT. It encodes CASSGQGDEKLFF.

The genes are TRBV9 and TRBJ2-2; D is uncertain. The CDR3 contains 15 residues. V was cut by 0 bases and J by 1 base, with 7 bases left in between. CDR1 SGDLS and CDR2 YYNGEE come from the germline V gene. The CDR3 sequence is CASSVGHVNTGELFF. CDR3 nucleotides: TGTGCCAGCAGCGTAGGACACGTGAACACCGGGGAGCTGTTTTTT.

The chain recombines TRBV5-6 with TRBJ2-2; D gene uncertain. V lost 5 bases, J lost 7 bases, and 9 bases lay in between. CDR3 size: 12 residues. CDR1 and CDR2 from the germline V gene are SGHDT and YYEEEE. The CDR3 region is CASREFGGELFF. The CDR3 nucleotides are TGTGCCAGCAGGGAGTTCGGCGGGGAGCTGTTTTTT.

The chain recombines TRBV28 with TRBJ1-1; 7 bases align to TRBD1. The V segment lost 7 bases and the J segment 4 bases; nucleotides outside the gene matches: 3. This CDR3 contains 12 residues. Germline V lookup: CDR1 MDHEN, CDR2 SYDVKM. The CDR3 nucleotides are TGTGCCAGCACCTACAGGGGCACTGAAGCTTTCTTT. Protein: CASTYRGTEAFF.

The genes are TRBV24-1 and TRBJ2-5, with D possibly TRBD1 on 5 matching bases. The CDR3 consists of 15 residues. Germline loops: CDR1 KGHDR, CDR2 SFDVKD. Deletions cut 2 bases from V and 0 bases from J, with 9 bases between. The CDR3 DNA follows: TGTGCCACCAGTGATTCCCAGGGTTACCAAGAGACCCAGTACTTC. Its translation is CATSDSQGYQETQYF.

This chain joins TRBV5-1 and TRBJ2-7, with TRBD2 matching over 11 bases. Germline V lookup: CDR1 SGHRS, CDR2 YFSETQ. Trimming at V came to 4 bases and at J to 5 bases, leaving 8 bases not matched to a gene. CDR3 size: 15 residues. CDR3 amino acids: CASSILAGARNEQYF. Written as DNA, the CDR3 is TGCGCCAGCAGCATACTAGCGGGGGCTAGGAACGAGCAGTACTTC.

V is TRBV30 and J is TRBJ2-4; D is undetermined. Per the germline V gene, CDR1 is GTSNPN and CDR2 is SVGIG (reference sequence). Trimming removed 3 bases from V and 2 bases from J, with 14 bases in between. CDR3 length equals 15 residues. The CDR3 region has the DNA TGTGCCTGGAGCTCCTGGGCGAAGTCCAAAAACATTCAGTACTTC. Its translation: CAWSSWAKSKNIQYF. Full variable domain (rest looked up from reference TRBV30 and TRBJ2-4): SQTIHQWPATLVQPVGSPLSLECTVEGTSNPNLYWYRQAAGRGLQLLFYSVGIGQISSEVPQNLSASRPQDRQFILSSKKLLLSDSGFYLCAWSSWAKSKNIQYFGAGTRLSVL.